The sequence of this T cell receptor beta chain was determined in a study of blood T cell repertoires in COVID-19 (dated by TCRdb to 2020 to 2021). Background for the entire study: The collaborator samples originated in the United States, Italy and Spain and spanned the acute and convalescent phases of COVID-19. The repertoires were released in a freely available public database meant as a resource for research on the immune response to SARS-CoV-2. The prospective study material was composed of cDNA or gDNA derived from T cells, B-cell-depleted T cells, or PBMCs. Where available, HLA class I and class II types were taken from metadata supplied by the sample provider and were not determined by assay-based typing. Sample metadata almost always included a de-identified subject ID, COVID-19 status, age in years and sex. Samples were obtained from the ongoing ImmuneRACE study (first 160 participants) and from approximately 1,200 subjects provided by 6 global collaborators. Deeply sampled blood TCRbeta repertoires from subjects exposed to, actively infected with, or recovered from COVID-19 were included in the dataset. Points the paper makes about the study in general: The quantity of clinical and demographic metadata differed by source and by participant and was supplied without curation.

The germline V gene encodes CDR1 SGHRS and CDR2 YFSETQ. The CDR3 spans 14 residues, from the cysteine through the phenylalanine. Only the CDR3 part of the read is kept: 42 bases, read in frame from the first base. After removal of 5 bases from V and 3 bases from J, the junction retains 6 bases not matched to a gene. Each collaborating institution followed its own protocols to collect whole blood in K2EDTA tubes. Collaborator samples were shipped for TCRbeta analysis as frozen whole blood, isolated PBMCs, or DNA extracted from either sample type. TCRbeta CDR3 regions were amplified from genomic DNA by means of the immunoSEQ Assay, a bias-controlled multiplex PCR. For the original study's pipeline: Nucleated cell counts per sample were estimated from amplification of reference gene primers within the assay. To quantify the absolute abundance of each unique TCRbeta CDR3 rearrangement, sequence reads were collapsed and filtered. Productive Simpson clonality was computed per sample as the square root of Simpson's diversity index over productive rearrangements. TCRdb mirrors the immuneACCESS table, restricted to in-frame sequences. Some clones are absent from its copies; in checked studies, under half trace to an unresolved V gene, and the reason for the others is unknown. V and J calls and clone size are given by that table; D and trimming were obtained from the DNA. This sample gives over 150,000 clones in total; roughly 80% of them show up just once. The biggest ten clones account for around 8.1% of the sample.

A note on this clone: Its target antigen remains unknown. One base away there is no much larger clone; base qualities are not given.

Recombination joined TRBV5-1 with TRBJ1-1; a stretch of 8 junction bases matches TRBD1. The sample comprised peripheral blood. The TCR comes from a man between 60 and 75 years old with acute or convalescent COVID-19. The CDR3 reads CASRYDRGYTEAFF. The bases are TGCGCCAGCAGATACGACAGGGGCTACACTGAAGCTTTCTTT.